This TCR beta chain was obtained from a study of identical twins. Ten or more counts support this clonotype. TCRdb re-called the 5' RACE reads with MiXCR, one entry per CDR3 protein. The table lists 750,000 to 950,000 distinct CDR3 sequences, roughly an eighth of them singletons. This CDR3 is 15 amino acids long. Looked up from germline, CDR1 is LNHDA and CDR2 is SQIVND (reference sequence). V was clipped by 1 base and J by 0 bases, with 10 bases between them. These data were likewise used in another study, on yellow fever vaccine responses in identical twins.

Sequenced material: PBMCs. The source of this sequence is a woman between 18 and 30 years old in good health. The rearrangement links TRBV19 to TRBJ2-7; possibly TRBD2 for D (6 bases). CDR3 region: CASSIGRDFSYEQYV. Written as DNA, the CDR3 is TGTGCCAGTAGTATAGGCCGGGACTTCTCCTACGAGCAGTACGTC.